A selection of T cell receptor beta chains follows, all from one sample in a study of immune characterization of retroperitoneal liposarcoma. TCRdb fed the PCR reads into MiXCR, producing one record per CDR3 protein. The repertoire has under 11,000 distinct CDR3 sequences, 20% to 25% of them found once; the top ten carry around 10%. Sequencing used blood. The receptor set was obtained from a female donor with retroperitoneal liposarcoma. The conserved cysteine and the conserved F or W are not part of the CDR3 here. Size is omitted from some rows. Given values are once, few, many or a class for expanded clones.

medium-sized	TRBJ2-7	TRBV11-3	ASQGEYPLDEQY
few	TRBJ2-6	TRBV30	AWSRNSGANVLT
.	TRBJ2-5	TRBV6-5	ASSYSTRRGGQETQY
.	TRBJ2-2	TRBV7-2	ASSPTGGRTGELF
medium-sized	TRBJ2-3	TRBV6-1	ASSDWTGRADTQY
few	TRBJ1-2	TRBV5-5	ASRFSPTGAGGYT
.	TRBJ2-3	TRBV6-1	ASSARAGGPRTDTQY
many	TRBJ2-7	TRBV12-5	ASGLGSRGLPSYEQY
medium-sized	TRBJ2-3	TRBV11-2	ASSRELGGSDTQY
medium-sized	TRBJ2-4	TRBV12-3/TRBV12-4	ASSPGTGTNIQY
.	TRBJ2-3	TRBV7-2	ASSLTSGITDTQY
many	TRBJ1-1	TRBV6-1	ASGDRFGAF
medium-sized	TRBJ2-1	TRBV11-3	ASSLWPGTSGKSYNEQF
.	TRBJ2-3	TRBV24-1	ATSGAGTATDTQY
many	TRBJ2-2	TRBV11-3	ASSLVRNTGELF
.	TRBJ2-1	TRBV5-6	ASSLAGQRSYNEQF
.	TRBJ2-3	TRBV6-6	ASSYSAGGGDTQY
.	TRBJ2-2	TRBV12-3/TRBV12-4	ASSLTGANTGELF
medium-sized	TRBJ2-3	TRBV11-3	ASSTRVGLDGGQTGNTDTQY
.	TRBJ1-1	TRBV5-1	ASSDRGHTEAF
few	TRBJ2-5	TRBV6-6	ASRSGRLQETQY
few	TRBJ2-1	TRBV10-3	AISESYYNEQF
many	TRBJ2-4	TRBV6-6	ASTGSGIHKNIQY
medium-sized	TRBJ2-3	TRBV28	ASSKWTSGRASDTQY
many	TRBJ2-2	TRBV6-5	ASSPSGTDLNTGELF
.	TRBJ2-7	TRBV27	ASSLRLAGEVYEQY
medium-sized	TRBJ2-5	TRBV27	ASSLSQGQETQY
.	TRBJ2-7	TRBV12-3/TRBV12-4	ASSPQVTTYEQY
medium-sized	TRBJ2-5	TRBV6-1	ASSARGQTQY
many	TRBJ1-1	TRBV27	ASTAVNTEAF
.	TRBJ1-5	TRBV6-1	ASSYGSNQPQH
.	TRBJ1-1	TRBV12-5	ASGLVGGGEAF
many	.	TRBV12-3/TRBV12-4	ASSLLGPVYEQY
few	TRBJ2-1	TRBV29-1	SVFGGVYNEQF
many	TRBJ2-7	TRBV12-3/TRBV12-4	ASSLRELSYEQY
.	TRBJ1-1	TRBV6-1	ASTRRRGEGTEAF
many	.	TRBV6-5	ASSYMGGGLDEQY
.	TRBJ2-5	TRBV19	ASSTGGRETQY
medium-sized	TRBJ2-2	TRBV6-1	ASSVWGTNTGELF
many	TRBJ2-5	TRBV11-3	ASSPPSQTQY
.	TRBJ2-1	TRBV6-5	ASSGPETQF